The clone carrying this T cell receptor (beta chain) was picked up many times. The CDR3 consists of 13 residues. V was pared by 3 bases and J by 4 bases, with 10 bases between. The V gene's germline CDR1 is MNHEY and CDR2 SMNVEV (reference sequence). Each single cDNA molecule received a unique molecular identifier. TCRdb reprocessed the 5' RACE reads via MiXCR and lists one record per CDR3 protein. The sample consists of more than 25,000 distinct CDR3 sequences, under 6% of them appearing once. The data derive from a study of early T cells in non-severe SARS-CoV-2 infection. This sequence joins TRBV27 and TRBJ2-7, with D unclear. Source material: whole blood. The receptor was derived from an adult who was a healthcare worker with PCR-confirmed SARS-CoV-2 infection or an uninfected control (not recorded which). CDR3 in DNA: TGTGCCAGCAGTTTCGGGTCCCGTTACGAGCAGTACTTC. This codes for CASSFGSRYEQYF.